This entry is about one TCR beta chain. The V gene end was trimmed by 4 bases and the J gene end by 4 bases; junction bases not matched to a gene: 12. This CDR3 contains 16 residues. Germline CDR1 is MGHRA and CDR2 is YSYEKL. Data came from immunoSEQ multiplex PCR; TCRdb stores just in-frame clones and leaves some out. The sample shows 75,000 to 90,000 clones, approximately 78% of them seen only once. These data belong to a study of blood T cell repertoires in COVID-19. The sequencing sample was made of peripheral blood. The genes are TRBV4-1 and TRBJ1-2; 7 positions match TRBD1. The sequence was collected from a man aged 55-75 years with COVID-19, enrolled during active disease. CDR3 sequence reads: CASSPATGVTVYGYTF. In DNA, the CDR3 is TGCGCCAGCAGCCCCGCAACAGGGGTCACGGTCTATGGCTACACCTTC.